Listed here are 10 T cell receptor beta chains from one sample, sequenced in a study of post-analysis software for immune sequencing data. Study results and caveats: About 5 TRBV segments (TRBV5-6, TRBV5-1 and TRBV20-1 among them) occurred more frequently in patients than in controls.

No antigen has been assigned to these receptors. The TCR beta cDNA libraries carried unique molecular identifiers. TCRdb passed the PCR reads through MiXCR, listing each CDR3 protein once. The table shows about 620,000 distinct CDR3 sequences, with around 47% occurring only once. The sample comprised blood. The receptors derive from a girl aged 5-17 years with multiple sclerosis.

The V and J genes are TRBV20-1 and TRBJ1-2; tentative D call: TRBD1 (5 bases). V lost 3 bases and J lost 8, with 22 bases in between. This CDR3 has 15 residues. Per germline, CDR1 DFQATT and CDR2 SNEGSKA (reference sequence). The CDR3 nucleotides read TGCAGTGCTAGGACAGCGGGAAAGTCTGGAGAAGGCTACACCTTC. This encodes CSARTAGKSGEGYTF.

Remarks on this clonotype: A junction boundary mismatches the germline segment, possibly from a read error. The gene calls are TRBV20-1 and TRBJ1-4, with no clear D. Germline CDR1 reads DFQATT; CDR2 reads SNEGSKA (reference sequence). The CDR3 loop spans 14 amino acids. The CDR3 DNA is TGCAGTGCTAGAGATGTCCTAACTAGTGAAAAACTGTTTTTT. This sequence encodes CSARDVLTSEKLFF.

A note on this clonotype: The CDR3 does not close with the conserved phenylalanine or tryptophan, likely indicating a read error. The V gene is TRBV3-1, the J gene TRBJ2-5; 14 bases are shared with TRBD2. This CDR3 has 14 residues. The germline CDR1 and CDR2 sequences are LGHDT and YNNKEL (reference sequence). V gave up 11 bases and J gave up 5 bases; unmatched junction bases: 7. CDR3 DNA: TGTGCCGTAGCGACTAGCGGGGGGGCGGAGACCCAGTACTGC. This gives the protein CAVATSGGAETQYC.

The chain carries TRBV5-1 and TRBJ2-1, with 10 bases aligning to TRBD1. V lost 3 bases and J lost 5; bases outside the gene matches: 8. There are 16 residues in the CDR3. Germline values: CDR1 SGHRS, CDR2 YFSETQ. CDR3 residues: CASSSRGDRGDNEQFF. The CDR3 DNA reads as TGCGCCAGCAGCTCCCGAGGGGACAGGGGCGACAATGAGCAGTTCTTC.

The rearrangement uses TRBV12-3 or TRBV12-4 and TRBJ2-5; TRBD1 aligns across 7 bases. V lost 6 bases to trimming and J lost 11 bases; unmatched junction nucleotides: 18. The CDR3 sequence is 15 residues long. CDR3 in DNA: TGTGCCAGCAGGACAGGGTCGAGCTCCTACAATGAGCAGTACTTC. Encoded protein: CASRTGSSSYNEQYF.

The J gene is TRBJ2-1, the V gene TRBV20-1; D might be TRBD1 (5 bases). CDR3 length equals 16 residues. The germline V gene has CDR1 DFQATT and CDR2 SNEGSKA (reference sequence). The V end lost 6 bases, the J end lost 1 base, and 19 bases lay between the germline ends. The CDR3 nucleotides read TGCAGTGCCTCCTACCTGACAGTGGGGTCCTACAATGAGCAGTTCTTC. Its translation: CSASYLTVGSYNEQFF.

The chain uses TRBV7-6 and TRBJ1-2; tentative D call: TRBD1 (6 bases). With 5 bases removed from V and 8 bases from J, the gap between germline ends came to 18 bases. The germline CDR1 and CDR2 sequences are SGHVS and FNYEAQ. This CDR3 is built from 14 residues. Here the CDR3 reads CASSRPGGAGGYTF. The CDR3 nucleotides read TGTGCCAGCAGCCGACCCGGGGGCGCGGGAGGCTACACCTTC.

The rearrangement links TRBV6-5 to TRBJ1-2; possible D gene TRBD1, 6 bases. The CDR3 length is 15 residues. V was shortened by 6 bases and J by 7 bases, with 21 bases between the two germline ends. The V gene's germline CDR1 is MNHEY and CDR2 SVGAGI. The CDR3 nucleotides read TGTGCCAGCAGCCCGCACGGGCAGGGGAAAAGTGGCTACACCTTC. It yields the protein CASSPHGQGKSGYTF.

V is TRBV7-8 and J is TRBJ2-7; 7 bases are shared with TRBD1. Germline V CDR1 and CDR2: SGHVS, FQNEAQ. The CDR3 covers 14 residues. Unmatched junction bases numbered 8, after V lost 6 bases and J lost 3 bases. The CDR3 coding sequence is TGTGCCAGCAGAGGAAACGCAGGGGGCTACGAGCAGTACTTC. Its protein is CASRGNAGGYEQYF.

This clonotype was seen more than once but under ten times. This chain joins TRBV4-1 and TRBJ2-5; 8 bases fit TRBD1. This CDR3 comprises 14 residues. In germline, CDR1 is MGHRA, CDR2 YSYEKL. J gave up 1 base and V 8 bases, and 6 bases lay outside the gene matches. DNA of the CDR3: TGCGCCAGCGCGCGACAGGGGTTCCAAGAGACCCAGTACTTC. This encodes CASARQGFQETQYF.